Given below is one T cell receptor (beta chain) in context. Its target antigen remains unknown. The sample holds no much larger clone one base away, and base qualities are not on file. The library was made by the immunoSEQ multiplex PCR assay. A mixture of 60 forward primers for TCR Vbeta segments and 13 reverse primers for TCR Jbeta segments was used in the multiplex PCR. A multiplex PCR assay on genomic DNA amplified the CDR3 region of rearranged TCR beta genes. The Illumina HiSeq System was used to sequence the amplified TCR beta libraries as 87-base-pair reads. As for how the authors treated the data: A later analysis tallied around 87 million unique TCR beta chains across the approximately 670 repertoires, and about 10 million of those chains were shared by two or more donors. Raw reads were error-corrected and collapsed into unique sequences by a nearest-neighbor algorithm in which closely related sequences were merged to remove PCR and sequencing errors. V, D and J gene segments were assigned by aligning CDR3 sequences to IMGT reference sequences. For a sequence to be retained, a match of at least six nucleotides to both a V gene segment and a J gene segment was required. Rearrangements were classified as productive when the CDR3 lacked stop codons and remained in frame with V and J, and all other rearrangements were classified as non-productive. CDR3 was defined according to IMGT convention as the region running from the second conserved V-encoded cysteine to the conserved J-encoded phenylalanine. The earlier analysis of about 500 of the donors excluded sequences that lacked an unambiguous match to a single V gene segment. In an earlier analysis of a few hundred of the donors, V segments were called functional above 56.7% productive rearrangements and were called segregating when the between-donor standard deviation exceeded 5%. To diagnose cytomegalovirus status from the catalog of TCR beta chain sequences, a statistical classification framework was built. In a later analysis, V and J genes were assigned by comparing TCR nucleotide sequences against IMGT/GENE-DB human TR gene sequences. The TCRdist pipeline was used in a later analysis to assign CDR3 sequences and most-parsimonious VDJ recombination scenarios. A later analysis defined each TCR beta chain by its CDR3 amino acid sequence plus V-gene family, and excluded reads lacking a unique V-gene family. In a later analysis, approximately 640 highly shared, low-generation-probability nucleotide sequences were removed to address suspected cross-contamination and a sequencing artifact. A later analysis calculated a clonal expansion index for each public chain from normalized within-repertoire ranks of inferred template counts. A later analysis computed generation probabilities with a VDJ recombination model fitted to out-of-frame rearrangements, and checked the results against IGoR. A later analysis scored TCR-TCR, TCR-HLA and TCR-CMV co-occurrence with hypergeometric tests, applying a repertoire-size bias correction to TCR pairs. False discovery rates were estimated in a later analysis by permuting HLA or CMV assignments 20 times. A later analysis grouped co-occurring TCRs with DBSCAN, adding TCRdist sequence similarity when clustering within HLA-allele-positive subsets. Repertoires with fewer than 30,000 or more than 120,000 public chains, plus five repertoires with anomalous nucleotide sharing, were excluded from co-occurrence clustering. Drawn from immuneACCESS, this table holds only the in-frame rearrangements with V and J called that TCRdb kept. Clones are partly lost; checked studies trace under half to an unresolved V gene and leave the rest unexplained. V and J calls and clone size follow that table, whereas D and trimming were derived from the DNA. A total of about 120,000 clones appear in this sample, roughly 80% of them only once. The ten most abundant clones make up approximately 30% of the sample.

This specimen comes from a study of cytomegalovirus exposure and HLA in healthy donors (dated by TCRdb to 2017 to 2019). For the wider study: An earlier analysis of approximately 550 of the donors reported about 250 Gb of sequence data and 120 million or so unique TCR beta sequences from about 200 million T cells. The study used immunosequencing to profile the T cell repertoires of around 600 subjects and linked those repertoires to cytomegalovirus serostatus. About five DR-DQ haplotypes were treated as single units for association and clustering because of strong linkage in the cohort. The study was designed to test whether signatures of past pathogen exposure could be identified by cataloging public T cell receptors. The later analysis used no new phenotypic data to find candidate immune exposures, relying instead on TCR beta sequences and their occurrence across donors. To predict cytomegalovirus infection status, the study combined high-throughput TCR immunosequencing, statistical association of individual TCRs with disease status, and machine learning. Both class I and class II loci were covered by HLA typing, at four-digit resolution. Alongside the repertoire data, information on donor age, sex, ethnicity and CMV serostatus was compiled. A separate validation cohort of about 110 different subjects was used in addition to the approximately 700-subject first cohort. Among around 400 genotyped donors of the cohort, an average of about 240,000 unique TCR beta nucleotide sequences was sequenced per donor, of which 15% to 20% were non-productive. In a later genetic analysis, genome-wide SNP genotypes for about 55% of the roughly 670 donors were used, and that subset was treated as a discovery cohort. All discovery cohort repertoires had been generated using a single sequencing platform. Of the 398 genotyped donors, approximately 82% fell in the genetic ancestry cluster associated with self-reported Caucasian donors. The number of typed donors differed by locus: about 620-640 for A, B, C, DRB1 and DQB1; some 500 for DQA1; 606 for DPA1; and some 450 for DPB1. In a later analysis, previously published TCR beta repertoires from some 640 donors were re-analyzed and high-resolution HLA genotyping was added so that TCR occurrence patterns could be studied. In an earlier analysis of several hundred of the donors, high-throughput TCR beta sequencing was used to judge whether each TCR beta V gene segment behaved as functional or pseudogenic. Approximately 310 gigabases of sequencing data and 70 million to 100 million unique TCR sequences were included in an early release covering 550 to 650 HLA-typed donors.

The cohort was made up of 500 to 800 healthy bone marrow donors. At the time of sampling, every cohort member was nominally healthy, though immune exposures that went unrecorded were likely present. The donor tested CMV seropositive, placing the donor among the 289 seropositive members of the cohort. A peripheral blood sample was collected from each donor, and TCR beta sequencing was performed on peripheral blood mononuclear cells. The Qiagen DNeasy Blood Extraction Kit was used to extract genomic DNA from the blood cell samples. V is trimmed back by 6 bases and J by 10 bases, and the junction contains 10 bases that no gene match accounts for. The germline V gene encodes CDR1 ENHRY and CDR2 SYGVKD. Inclusive of the bounding cysteine and phenylalanine, the CDR3 is 15 residues long. Only the CDR3 region is kept as DNA, spanning 45 bases read in frame from base 1. Points the paper makes about the study in general: In vitro tests confirmed that a few of the cytomegalovirus-associated TCR beta chains recognize cytomegalovirus antigens. The study gave a list of roughly 150 TCR beta chains associated with cytomegalovirus. Because counts were too low, under 20 rarely observed V segments, including chromosome 9 orphons, were left out of the earlier analysis of over 550 of the donors. In a later analysis, most CMV-associated TCR beta chains were found to appear HLA-restricted, with HLA associations seemingly driven largely by CMV exposure. An association between a missense DCLRE1C variant and V-gene and J-gene trimming of TCR beta chains was found in a later genetic analysis and replicated in an independent cohort. Because HLA typing was unavailable for some donors at each locus, only the typed subset was used in association tests. CMV serostatus was the only immune exposure information available for the cohort. The authors suggested that the approach could potentially be extended to other disease states and immunological phenotypes. Linkage disequilibrium might explain the correlated functional status among segregating V segments, but an unknown experimental factor could not be ruled out. The cohort was sequenced for TCR beta chains only, and without alpha or paired-chain data the features that could be detected were limited. Because the 87-base-pair reads could not distinguish some IMGT-functional V segments, including TRBV6-2 and TRBV6-3, those segments were excluded. Presence/absence analyses assumed roughly uniform sequencing depth across donors, an assumption that may not hold. While some public TCRs were present in many individuals, most TCR sequences turned up only very rarely across donors. At a false discovery rate of 0.05, a later analysis linked about 17,000 TCR beta sequences to specific HLA alleles. Broadly in line with IMGT annotations, most TCR beta V segments showed up in productive rearrangements about 90% or about 30% of the time in an earlier analysis of around 600 of the donors. A further reported finding was that TCR beta sequences accurately predicted the HLA-A and HLA-B alleles for most subjects in the first cohort. A later analysis found that HLA-associated TCR beta chains were more clonally expanded and had lower generation probabilities than equally common non-associated chains. In a later genetic analysis, fewer N-insertions in productive TCRs were reported among donors in an Asian-associated ancestry cluster than the roughly 670-donor mean. Several of the top co-occurrence clusters appeared to be linked to parvovirus B19, influenza, CMV and Epstein-Barr virus, according to a later analysis. The sequencing pipeline was judged likely to have produced a cluster of highly shared sequence variants as a technical artifact. Cytomegalovirus status was reported to be diagnosed by the classifier with high specificity and sensitivity in both the original and validation cohorts. According to a later analysis, TCR association rates differed among HLA loci, with DRB1 alleles showing the most associated TCRs and HLA-C alleles showing the fewest. When HLA alleles, especially DR and DQ, strongly co-occurred, TCR associations were difficult to assign to individual alleles.

The V and J segments used are TRBV10-3 and TRBJ1-6, and 9 junction bases match TRBD1. The sequence came from a man aged 60 to 69 in good health and CMV-seropositive. Specimen: PBMCs. The bases are TGTGCCATCAGGGGACAGGGACAGAGGACCTCACCCCTCCACTTT. This codes for CAIRGQGQRTSPLHF.